This T cell receptor beta chain is from a study of T-cell reconstitution after alpha-beta-depleted transplantation in children (dated by TCRdb to 2016 to 2017). Background for the entire study: T-cell immune reconstitution after TCRalphabeta/CD19-depleted allogeneic hematopoietic cell transplantation in children was quantitatively tracked in the study by means of TCR repertoire profiling.

V lost 5 bases and J lost 5 bases, and the count of bases not matched to a germline gene is 9. The CDR3 starts with the cysteine, ends with the phenylalanine, and has 16 residues. Solely the CDR3 DNA is kept, with 48 bases framed from the first base. According to the germline V gene, CDR1 reads MNHEY and CDR2 reads SVGEGT. Results and caveats for the whole study, not just this receptor: In some patients, high TCRbeta diversity at day 60 was attributed to recipient T cells and intrathymic progenitors that had survived conditioning. Over the following months the frequencies of hyperexpanded clones went down, and after one year T-cell counts and TCRbeta diversity were mostly credited to newly produced T cells. The apparently early recovery of alphabetaT-cell counts about two months after transplant reportedly depended on only several hundred rapidly expanded clones that came from non-depleted graft cells.

The protocol used for the library was PCR. The sequencer was an Illumina HiSeq 2500. TCR library preparation used molecular barcoding, with unique molecular identifiers applied to normalize quantification of the TCRbeta repertoire. TCRdb reprocessing: public reads trimmed at Q25 with fastp, clones called with MiXCR, in-frame beta chains kept. Identical CDR3 proteins give one entry, which carries the most common genes and DNA. This sample has about 27,000 distinct CDR3 sequences in its table, and roughly 6% of those were observed once. The top ten constitute 7% of the sample. The treatment or condition label corresponds to: allogeneic hematopoietic cell transplantation with graft depleted of TCRalphabeta T cells and CD19 B cells. The transplant recipients were children given TCRalphabeta/CD19-depleted allogeneic hematopoietic cell grafts. This clonotype occurred a few times. Its antigen is currently not known. Per-base qualities were not stored, and no clone one base away is much larger.

The chain was built from TRBV6-2 or TRBV6-3 and TRBJ2-1; the junction holds 10 bases that match TRBD1. The source of this sequence is a male patient under 18 who had a stem cell transplant for acute myeloid leukemia, so the T cells may come from the graft donor. This specimen consisted of PBMCs, mostly from graft donor cells, obtained 180 days after TCRalphabeta/CD19-depleted stem cell transplant. CDR3 protein: CASSRVTGGHNNEQFF. Here is the DNA: TGTGCCAGCAGTCGCGTGACAGGGGGCCATAACAATGAGCAGTTCTTC.